This section outlines one T cell receptor beta chain sequence together with its context. Its antigen remains unknown. This sample includes further DNA sequences coding for the same CDR3. Positive CCR7 selection of CD45RO-negative cells yielded the naive CD8 cells, and terminally differentiated effector memory CD45RA+ cells were excluded. In germline, CDR1 is MDHEN, CDR2 SYDVKM. CDR3 length equals 13 residues. Trimming shortened V by 5 bases and J by 2 bases, and 9 bases separated the two germline ends. This entry belongs to a study of shared clonotypes between healthy human individuals. Study results and caveats: The small donor group covered limited genetic and exposure diversity. Researchers sampled only blood; tissue repertoires likely differ.

Method: immunoSEQ multiplex PCR; TCRdb's copy keeps in-frame clones and lacks some. This sample has roughly 2.1 million clones, with 90% to 95% found just once. The chain carries TRBV28 and TRBJ1-2, with TRBD1 as a possible D gene (6 bases). Sequenced input: naive CD8+ T cells from PBMCs. This clonotype originated in a man aged 18-30 years in good health. Some clones in this sample may be carry-over from other donors' samples. The CDR3 here is CASSPQGNYGYTF. CDR3 nucleotide sequence: TGTGCCAGCAGTCCCCAGGGGAACTATGGCTACACCTTC.